A selection of T cell receptor beta chains follows, all from one sample in a study of hypomethylating agent response in myelodysplastic syndrome. Sequencing was performed with immunoSEQ multiplex PCR; in TCRdb, only in-frame clones are kept and a portion is missing. The sample carries about 5,400 clones, about 88% recorded once. Sequencing was performed on bone marrow, taken before or after starting hypomethylating agent treatment for myelodysplastic syndrome (not recorded which). The receptors derive from a human donor with myelodysplastic syndrome. Both conserved end residues are part of each CDR3. A D gene is named only where the DNA matches it firmly. Clone sizes are given selectively: once, few, many, or a class where the clone is expanded.

V: TRBV6-5
size: .
J: TRBJ1-1
D: TRBD1
DNA: TGTGCCAGCAGCAGGGGGCCCACTGAAGCTTTCTTT
CDR3: CASSRGPTEAFF

V: TRBV4-1
size: .
J: TRBJ1-1
D: .
DNA: TGCGCCAGCAGCCAAGCCCGAGGGGAGAGGAACACTGAAGCTTTCTTT
CDR3: CASSQARGERNTEAFF

V: TRBV2
size: few
J: TRBJ1-2
D: TRBD1
DNA: TGTGCCAGCGGGACAGTAAGTGGCTACACCTTC
CDR3: CASGTVSGYTF

V: TRBV9
size: .
J: TRBJ1-2
D: .
DNA: TGTGCCAGCAGCGTAGACAGTAACTATGGCTACACCTTC
CDR3: CASSVDSNYGYTF

V: TRBV6-1
size: .
J: TRBJ1-5
D: TRBD1
DNA: TGTGCCAGCAGTGAAGAGGCCGGGACAGGCAATCAGCCCCAGCATTTT
CDR3: CASSEEAGTGNQPQHF

V: TRBV5-1
size: .
J: TRBJ2-7
D: TRBD1
DNA: TGCGCCAGCAGCCCAGGACAGGGGGGTTCCGAGCAGTACTTC
CDR3: CASSPGQGGSEQYF

V: TRBV29-1
size: few
J: TRBJ1-2
D: .
DNA: TGCAGCGTTGACCCAACCCCAGGGGCGAACTATGGCTACACCTTC
CDR3: CSVDPTPGANYGYTF

V: TRBV9
size: .
J: TRBJ1-1
D: TRBD1
DNA: TGTGCCAGCAGCTTCACAGGGGAGGGAGCTGAAGCTTTCTTT
CDR3: CASSFTGEGAEAFF

V: TRBV29-1
size: .
J: TRBJ1-6
D: TRBD1
DNA: TGCAGCGTTGGGTCCGGGACAGCTAATTCACCCCTCCACTTT
CDR3: CSVGSGTANSPLHF

V: TRBV2
size: .
J: TRBJ2-1
D: .
DNA: TGTGCCAGCACCACCGGACGGTTCACCAATGAGCAGTTCTTC
CDR3: CASTTGRFTNEQFF